Below, 9 T cell receptor beta chains from the same sample are listed, as sequenced in a study of T cells in localized non-small cell lung cancer. The assay was immunoSEQ multiplex PCR, and TCRdb's table has in-frame clones only and misses some. Here the sample spans about 13,000 clones, 70% to 90% being singletons. Source: peripheral blood, taken before any cancer treatment. Receptors originate from a male donor aged 60 or over with stage III lung adenocarcinoma.

The V call is TRBV4-2, the J call TRBJ1-4, with 9 bases that match TRBD1. The CDR3 runs 21 residues. V lost 4 bases, J lost 8 bases, and 26 bases stayed unmatched. Germline CDR1 LGHNA, CDR2 YNFKEQ. CDR3 coding DNA: TGTGCCAGCAGCCCTCGGACGTCGCGAGGACAGGGGTCTGGGGTGAAAGAAAAACTGTTTTTT. This gives the protein CASSPRTSRGQGSGVKEKLFF.

V gene TRBV27 combines with J gene TRBJ1-2, with D perhaps matching TRBD1 (6 bases). V lost 4 bases, J lost 4 bases, and 16 bases lay in between. This CDR3 region has 15 residues. Germline V gene lookup returns CDR1 MNHEY and CDR2 SMNVEV (reference sequence). CDR3 in amino acids: CASSWDTGGLYGYTF. In DNA form, the CDR3 reads TGTGCCAGCAGTTGGGACACCGGGGGGCTCTATGGCTACACCTTC.

The rearrangement joins TRBV19 to TRBJ1-1; D uncertain. The CDR3 is 13 residues long. Trimming pared 9 bases from V and 5 bases from J, leaving 16 bases between. The V gene's germline CDR1 is LNHDA and CDR2 SQIVND (reference sequence). CDR3 nucleotides: TGTGCCAGCGCGGTGAACCTTGGGACTGAAGCTTTCTTT. Residues: CASAVNLGTEAFF.

This clone was seen more than once but under ten times. The genes are TRBV7-8 and TRBJ1-1; unclear D gene. Germline CDR1 reads SGHVS; CDR2 reads FQNEAQ. There are 16 residues in the CDR3. V shed 1 base and J shed 3 bases, with 15 bases lying between them. This CDR3 is CASSLGLENGHTEAFF. DNA for the CDR3: TGTGCCAGCAGCTTAGGTCTCGAGAATGGTCACACTGAAGCTTTCTTT.

The chain joins TRBV12-5 to TRBJ1-5; 8 nucleotides line up with TRBD1. The CDR3 has 11 amino acids. Looked up from germline, CDR1 is LGHNT and CDR2 is FRNRAP. J gave up 12 bases and V 8 bases, and 6 bases lay outside the gene matches. The CDR3 region has the DNA TGTGCTAGTCAGGGGGCCCTGCTCCAGCATTTT. It codes for CASQGALLQHF.

The V call is TRBV6-5, the J call TRBJ1-3; a possible D gene is TRBD1 (5 bases). Trimming took 2 bases from V and 2 from J, leaving 7 bases between them. Germline V CDR1 and CDR2: MNHEY, SVGAGI. The CDR3 is made up of 14 amino acids. This CDR3 is CASSYGRAGNTIYF. The CDR3 DNA follows: TGTGCCAGCAGTTACGGCAGGGCTGGAAACACCATATATTTT.

V usage is TRBV18 and J usage is TRBJ2-2, with D maybe TRBD1 (6 bases). The germline V gene encodes CDR1 KGHSH and CDR2 LQKENI. The CDR3 length is 15 residues. V lost 3 bases to trimming and J lost 4 bases, with 12 bases between them. CDR3 amino acids: CASSPGQTTTGELFF. Written as DNA, the CDR3 is TGTGCCAGCTCACCCGGACAGACAACCACCGGGGAGCTGTTTTTT.

The V and J genes are TRBV4-1 and TRBJ1-2, with TRBD1 matching over 9 bases. After removal of 0 bases from V and 4 bases from J, the junction contained 6 bases not matched to a gene. From germline, CDR1 is MGHRA and CDR2 YSYEKL. The CDR3 has 16 amino acids. DNA of the CDR3: TGCGCCAGCAGCCAAGACCCCACAGGGGGCATCTATGGCTACACCTTC. Amino acids: CASSQDPTGGIYGYTF.

The chain is built from TRBV4-1 and TRBJ1-5; D is undetermined. This CDR3 is 15 amino acids long. Germline V gene data show CDR1 as MGHRA and CDR2 as YSYEKL. V was clipped by 4 bases and J by 0 bases, with 10 bases between them. The CDR3 protein is CASSPYRDSNQPQHF. CDR3 nucleotide sequence: TGCGCCAGCAGCCCGTACAGAGATAGCAATCAGCCCCAGCATTTT.